This T cell receptor beta chain is from a study of regulatory T cells in long-lasting Graves disease. Study results and limitations: TRBV28, TRBJ1-2 and TRBJ2-5 emerged as the favored segments in persistent disease.

Construction of the TCR beta libraries employed iRepertoire HTBI primers in conjunction with Arm-PCR of CDR3 regions. Each CDR3 protein gets one entry after TCRdb re-called the multiplex PCR reads with MiXCR. Among about 530,000 distinct CDR3 sequences listed, roughly 15% were seen once. This clonotype was counted ten times or more. Its antigen is not known. The CDR3 runs 15 residues. CDR1 and CDR2 (germline): SGHAT, FQNNGV. Trimming cost V 5 bases and J 4 bases; bases outside gene matches: 6. Noted time point: newly diagnosed GD, antithyroid drugs for less than 3 months. Extracted RNA from PBMCs served as the source of the TCR library. These data also formed part of another study, on T cells in Graves' hyperthyroidism and ophthalmopathy. This second study notes: HTBI primers drove first-round RT-PCR of the TCR CDR3.

The input for sequencing was peripheral blood mononuclear cells (PBMCs), taken at new diagnosis, from a patient treated with antithyroid drugs. The chain joins TRBV11-2 to TRBJ1-2, with 11 bases aligning to TRBD1. The receptor was isolated from a woman aged 35 to 59 with Graves disease. The DNA of the CDR3 is TGTGCCAGCAGCCCAGGGACAGGGGGGATCTATGGCTACACCTTC. Protein product: CASSPGTGGIYGYTF. Full variable domain (missing parts from reference TRBV11-2 and TRBJ1-2): EAGVAQSPRYKIIEKRQSVAFWCNPISGHATLYWYQQILGQGPKLLIQFQNNGVVDDSQLPKDRFSAERLKGVDSTLKIQPAKLEDSAVYLCASSPGTGGIYGYTFGSGTRLTVV.